The rows below give T cell receptor beta chains drawn from one sample of a study of blood T cell repertoires in COVID-19. The assay was immunoSEQ multiplex PCR, and TCRdb's table has in-frame clones only and misses some. The sample carries fewer than 250,000 clones, around 87% recorded once. Sequences were obtained from PBMCs or T cells enriched from blood (not recorded which). The origin of the receptors is a man in his thirties or forties in a cohort exposed to, infected with or recovered from COVID-19 (not recorded which). Both conserved end residues are part of each CDR3. The order of the fields is clone size, D gene, J gene, V gene, CDR3 DNA, CDR3 protein. A D gene is named only where the DNA matches it firmly. The size entry is marked missing in some rows and otherwise reads once, few, many or a size class.

NA,NA,TRBJ2-3,TRBV3-1/TRBV3-2,TGTGCCAGCAGCCGTAGCGGTAGCACAGATACGCAGTATTTT,CASSRSGSTDTQYF
NA,TRBD1,TRBJ1-2,TRBV27,TGTGCCAGCAGGCAAGGGGGCGCCCCAGGAGGCTACACCTTC,CASRQGGAPGGYTF
once,TRBD1,TRBJ2-1,TRBV7-8,TGTGCCAGCAGCCGAGTCCGGGACAGAAACAATGAGCAGTTCTTC,CASSRVRDRNNEQFF
NA,TRBD2,TRBJ2-1,TRBV14,TGTGCCAGCAGCCAAGTTCTAGCGGGAGGGCCCTCCGCCTACAATGAGCAGTTCTTC,CASSQVLAGGPSAYNEQFF
NA,TRBD1,TRBJ1-4,TRBV28,TGTGCCAGCAGTTCCCTCCTGGGGGACAGGGCTAATGAAAAACTGTTTTTT,CASSSLLGDRANEKLFF
NA,TRBD2,TRBJ2-5,TRBV7-9,TGTGCCAGCAGCTGGGGGACTAGCGCGTACCAAGAGACCCAGTACTTC,CASSWGTSAYQETQYF
few,TRBD1,TRBJ1-2,TRBV18,TGTGCCAGCTCAGCCGGGACAGGGAACTATGGCTACACCTTC,CASSAGTGNYGYTF
NA,TRBD2,TRBJ2-7,TRBV7-8,TGTGCCAGCACCTCTAGGGAGGGACCCAAGCCCTACGAGCAGTACTTC,CASTSREGPKPYEQYF
NA,TRBD2,TRBJ2-5,TRBV9,TGTGCCAGCAGCGCCACCGCTAGCGGACTCTACCAAGAGACCCAGTACTTC,CASSATASGLYQETQYF
NA,TRBD2,TRBJ2-5,TRBV5-6,TGTGCCAGCAGCTTGAGCGGGAGGGCCGGGGAGACCCAGTACTTC,CASSLSGRAGETQYF
NA,NA,TRBJ1-2,TRBV28,TGTGCCAGCAGTTTAGCCGGGACACTCGGCAACTATGGCTACACCTTC,CASSLAGTLGNYGYTF
NA,TRBD1,TRBJ1-1,TRBV28,TGTGCCAGCAGCCCCCCTTGGGGACAGGGATTTGAAACTGAAGCTTTCTTT,CASSPPWGQGFETEAFF
NA,TRBD1,TRBJ1-2,TRBV7-2,TGTGCCAGCAGCTTAGAGGGACAGCTCTATGGCTACACCTTC,CASSLEGQLYGYTF
few,TRBD2,TRBJ2-3,TRBV5-1,TGCGCCAGCAGCTTGGCGGTGACTAGCGGGAGAGATACGCAGTATTTT,CASSLAVTSGRDTQYF
NA,NA,TRBJ2-3,TRBV9,TGTGCCAGCAGCGTAGCTACGGTAGCTTTAGATACGCAGTATTTT,CASSVATVALDTQYF
NA,TRBD2,TRBJ2-7,TRBV25-1,TGTGCCAGCAGCCTAGCGGGACTCGAGCAGTACTTC,CASSLAGLEQYF
NA,NA,TRBJ1-1,TRBV2,TGTGCCAGCTCAGGGATTATGAACACTGAAGCTTTCTTT,CASSGIMNTEAFF
NA,TRBD2,TRBJ2-2,TRBV10-2,TGCGCCAGCAGTGAGGCGGGGACTAGCGCAGCGAACACCGGGGAGCTGTTTTTT,CASSEAGTSAANTGELFF
NA,NA,TRBJ1-5,TRBV5-1,TGCGCCAGCAGCCCCCGGGGGGGGCAGCCCCAGCATTTT,CASSPRGGQPQHF
NA,NA,TRBJ1-1,TRBV29-1,TGCAGCGTTGAGTCAGGGAACACTGAAGCTTTCTTT,CSVESGNTEAFF
NA,NA,TRBJ2-3,TRBV9,TGTGCCAGCAGCGTAGGACAGATCTCTAGCACAGATACGCAGTATTTT,CASSVGQISSTDTQYF
NA,TRBD2,TRBJ2-7,TRBV11-2,TGTGCCAGCAGCTTACAAAGGACTAGCTTCCCCGAGCAGTACTTC,CASSLQRTSFPEQYF
NA,NA,TRBJ1-3,TRBV4-1,TGCGCCAGCAGCCCCGGTACGGTTATCTCTGGAAACACCATATATTTT,CASSPGTVISGNTIYF
NA,NA,TRBJ1-5,TRBV19,TGTGCCAGTAGTACCTCACCAGGGCGCAATCAGCCCCAGCATTTT,CASSTSPGRNQPQHF
once,TRBD1,TRBJ1-5,TRBV11-2,TGTGCCAGCAGCCGAGGGACAGGCCGCAATCAGCCCCAGCATTTT,CASSRGTGRNQPQHF
few,TRBD1,TRBJ2-7,TRBV5-4,TGTGCCAGCAGCTCACGACAGGGGGTCTACGAGCAGTACTTC,CASSSRQGVYEQYF
once,TRBD2,TRBJ2-2,TRBV24-1,TGTGCCACCAGTGACCGCGGCGGGGGGAACACCGGGGAGCTGTTTTTT,CATSDRGGGNTGELFF
NA,NA,TRBJ1-5,TRBV5-5,TGTGCCAGCAGCTTTCGGGAACGGAGCAATCAGCCCCAGCATTTT,CASSFRERSNQPQHF
NA,NA,TRBJ2-7,TRBV27,TGTGCCAGCAGTTTATCGGCAGGAGGGCTTTACTTC,CASSLSAGGLYF
NA,NA,TRBJ2-7,TRBV7-8,TGTGCCAGCAGCTTAAGCCTCGACTCCTACGAGCAGTACTTC,CASSLSLDSYEQYF
NA,TRBD1,TRBJ1-1,TRBV19,TGTGCCATTCGACAGGGGCCCGCCCGGACGCCTCTGAACACTGAAGCTTTCTTT,CAIRQGPARTPLNTEAFF
NA,TRBD1,TRBJ1-6,TRBV28,TGTGCCAGCAGTTCTCCGGGACAGGCGCTAAATTCACCCCTCCACTTT,CASSSPGQALNSPLHF
NA,NA,TRBJ2-1,TRBV7-9,TGTGCCAGCAGCTTCGGACGGACTGGAAATGAGCAGTTCTTC,CASSFGRTGNEQFF
NA,TRBD2,TRBJ2-5,TRBV14,TGTGCCAGCAGCCAAGAATTCGGCCGAAATCCGGGAGGAGAGACCCAGTACTTC,CASSQEFGRNPGGETQYF
NA,NA,TRBJ1-1,TRBV5-4,TGTGCCAGCAGCTTGGCAACAGGGAACACTGAAGCTTTCTTT,CASSLATGNTEAFF
NA,NA,TRBJ1-1,TRBV14,TGTGCCAGCAGCCAAGAAACGGACAGCATGAACACTGAAGCTTTCTTT,CASSQETDSMNTEAFF
NA,TRBD1,TRBJ1-6,TRBV10-3,TGTGCCATCAGTGGATCCGATATCTACCCACAGGGGCGGCAACGGACCCTCCACTTT,CAISGSDIYPQGRQRTLHF
NA,NA,TRBJ1-4,TRBV9,TGTGCCAGCAGCGCTCACGGTGGTGAAAAACTGTTTTTT,CASSAHGGEKLFF
NA,NA,TRBJ1-1,TRBV18,TGTGCCAGCTCACAACAGGTACTGAACACTGAAGCTTTCTTT,CASSQQVLNTEAFF
once,NA,TRBJ1-1,TRBV7-6,TGTGCCAGCAGCCTGAACAGGGTGACTGAAGCTTTCTTT,CASSLNRVTEAFF
NA,NA,TRBJ2-1,TRBV21-1,TGTGCCAGCAGCAAAGCGTGGCGGGAGTATCTCAATGAGCAGTTCTTC,CASSKAWREYLNEQFF
NA,NA,TRBJ1-2,TRBV4-1,TGCGCCAGCAGCCGCCTCGGACAGGGCTACACCTTC,CASSRLGQGYTF
once,NA,TRBJ1-1,TRBV15,TGTGCCACCGAGAGGACGGGGGACACTGAAGCTTTCTTT,CATERTGDTEAFF
NA,NA,TRBJ2-5,TRBV9,TGTGCCAGCAGCGTCCACTTGGGCAGCCAAGAGACCCAGTACTTC,CASSVHLGSQETQYF
NA,TRBD1,TRBJ2-7,TRBV6-5,TGTGCCAGCAGTTACGGACAGGGGAGCTCCTACGAGCAGTACTTC,CASSYGQGSSYEQYF